This record looks at one TCR beta chain sequence and its context. Its target is unknown. From germline, CDR1 is LGHNA and CDR2 YNFKEQ. This CDR3 is built from 13 residues. Trimming stripped 3 bases from V and 4 bases from J, with 9 bases between. The source of the sample is a study of cytomegalovirus exposure and HLA in healthy donors. Study as a whole: Sequencing of 150 million to 200 million T cells in an earlier analysis found under 120 million unique TCR beta sequences.

Study-wide results and limits: Reportedly, cytomegalovirus status was diagnosed with high sensitivity and specificity. Another analysis was done later, and it associated around 15,000 TCR beta sequences with HLA alleles at 0.05 false discovery rate. Sequencing had likely introduced a cluster of highly shared sequence variants as an artifact.

Primers for the PCR totalled 60 Vbeta and 13 Jbeta. Clones were read by immunoSEQ multiplex PCR, and TCRdb kept only the in-frame ones, dropping some. The sample carries about 130,000 clones, more than 70% recorded once. The receptor was derived from a man aged 25-40 years in good health and CMV-seronegative. This rearrangement joins TRBV4-2 to TRBJ1-1, with D maybe TRBD1 (5 bases). Specimen: PBMCs. In DNA, the CDR3 is TGTGCCAGCAGCCACGGGGGGACCACTGAAGCTTTCTTT. As protein: CASSHGGTTEAFF.